A single sample is the source of the 30 T cell receptor beta chains below, sequenced in a study of control samples from healthy donors and cancer patients. Sequencing used immunoSEQ multiplex PCR; TCRdb keeps in-frame clones, though not all of them. The sample shows about 55,000 clones, approximately 95% of them seen only once. The source material was blood. The receptor source for this set is a woman aged 18-35 years in good health.

The rearrangement uses TRBV7-2 and TRBJ1-5; D is uncertain. Trimming took 5 bases from V and 6 from J, leaving 11 bases between them. The CDR3 runs 13 residues. Per the germline V gene, CDR1 is SGHTA and CDR2 is FQGNSA. CDR3 nucleotides: TGTGCCAGCAGCCCCATCCGTAGTCAGCCCCAGCATTTT. Its translation is CASSPIRSQPQHF.

The chain couples TRBV19 to TRBJ2-1; possibly TRBD2 for D (6 bases). The V gene's germline CDR1 is LNHDA and CDR2 SQIVND (reference sequence). V shed 3 bases and J shed 8 bases, with 17 bases lying between them. CDR3 length equals 15 residues. The CDR3, as DNA: TGTGCCAGTAGTATGTGGTCGGAGGGGAACGATGAGCAGTTCTTC. Amino acids: CASSMWSEGNDEQFF. Looking up the rest from reference TRBV19 and TRBJ2-1 gives the full variable domain: DGGITQSPKYLFRKEGQNVTLSCEQNLNHDAMYWYRQDPGQGLRLIYYSQIVNDFQKGDIAEGYSVSREKKESFPLTVTSAQKNPTAFYLCASSMWSEGNDEQFFGPGTRLTVL.

This chain links TRBV6-5 with TRBJ1-3, with a weak D call TRBD1 (6 bases). Trimming left V 6 bases short and J 4 bases short, with 16 bases between. There are 15 residues in the CDR3. CDR1 MNHEY and CDR2 SVGAGI come from the germline V gene. The chain's CDR3 is CASSSLPGTGNTIYF. The CDR3 DNA is TGTGCCAGCAGCTCCCTCCCCGGGACAGGAAACACCATATATTTT.

The chain recombines TRBV5-6 with TRBJ2-7, with D maybe TRBD2 (5 bases). Germline-derived CDR1 and CDR2 are SGHDT and YYEEEE. The CDR3 is made up of 11 amino acids. The V end lost 2 bases, the J end lost 5 bases, and 5 bases lay between the germline ends. The chain's CDR3 is CASSFGDEQYF. The DNA for the CDR3 is TGTGCCAGCAGCTTCGGGGACGAGCAGTACTTC.

V usage is TRBV10-3 and J usage is TRBJ2-5, with D possibly matching TRBD2 (5 bases). The CDR3 length is 14 residues. The germline gives CDR1 ENHRY, CDR2 SYGVKD. Trimming took 4 bases from V and 5 from J, leaving 14 bases between them. In nucleotides, the CDR3 is TGTGCCATCAGTGTTGAGAGGGCGGAGGAGACCCAGTACTTC. Translating it yields CAISVERAEETQYF.

This chain joins TRBV4-1 and TRBJ2-3, with 11 bases fitting TRBD2. Germline values: CDR1 MGHRA, CDR2 YSYEKL. Trimming at V came to 5 bases and at J to 2 bases, leaving 6 bases not matched to a gene. The CDR3 has 16 amino acids. CDR3 sequence reads: CASSLGLAELTDTQYF. The CDR3 coding sequence is TGCGCCAGCAGCTTGGGACTAGCGGAGCTCACAGATACGCAGTATTTT.

The gene calls are TRBV2 and TRBJ2-3; no firm D call. Germline assignment: CDR1 SNHLY and CDR2 FYNNEI. The CDR3 consists of 14 residues. The V end was cut by 4 bases, the J end by 7 bases, with 15 bases between. The CDR3, as DNA: TGTGCCAGCAGTGTGAACCCGAGCCCCAATACGCAGTATTTT. Its translation is CASSVNPSPNTQYF.

The V and J genes are TRBV5-6 and TRBJ1-2; 9 bases match TRBD1. The CDR3 spans 15 residues. J was trimmed by 3 bases and V by 6 bases; bases with no gene match: 9. The germline V gene has CDR1 SGHDT and CDR2 YYEEEE. CDR3 residues: CASIIQQGAYYGYTF. The CDR3 nucleotides are TGTGCCAGCATCATACAACAGGGGGCCTACTATGGCTACACCTTC.

The table lists this clone with a count of one. The chain has TRBV6-1 and TRBJ1-5, with D tentatively TRBD1 (6 bases). V lost 2 bases and J lost 9, with 20 bases in between. The V gene's germline CDR1 is MNHNS and CDR2 SASEGT. This CDR3 has 16 residues. The CDR3 region is CASSEFVGTQVRPQHF. The DNA of the CDR3 is TGTGCCAGCAGTGAATTTGTGGGGACACAGGTTCGGCCCCAGCATTTT.

The chain links TRBV12-3 or TRBV12-4 to TRBJ1-5; D is uncertain. Trimming took off 2 bases at V and 7 bases at J, with 9 bases between the two ends. This CDR3 is 13 amino acids long. Here the CDR3 reads CASSLRLIQPQHF. For the CDR3, the DNA is TGTGCCAGCAGTTTACGGTTAATACAGCCCCAGCATTTT.

The CDR3 DNA is TGTGCCACCAGCAACTTTATGCAGGGGAGGGACGGCTACACCTTC. Protein: CATSNFMQGRDGYTF. The chain joins TRBV15 to TRBJ1-2; TRBD1 is a possible D gene (6 bases). CDR3 length equals 15 residues. V was trimmed by 4 bases and J by 8 bases, leaving 20 bases between them. CDR1 LNHNV and CDR2 YYDKDF come from the germline V gene (reference sequence).

The chain uses TRBV28 and TRBJ2-5; D possibly corresponds to TRBD1 (5 bases). The germline gives CDR1 MDHEN, CDR2 SYDVKM. The length of the CDR3 is 14 residues. V was trimmed by 5 bases and J by 4 bases, leaving 14 bases between them. CDR3 loop: CASSPPYGAETQYF. CDR3 DNA: TGTGCCAGCAGTCCTCCGTATGGGGCAGAGACCCAGTACTTC.

The rearrangement uses TRBV19 and TRBJ2-4, with 11 bases matching TRBD1. This CDR3 spans 15 amino acids. CDR1 LNHDA and CDR2 SQIVND come from the germline V gene (reference sequence). V was pared by 3 bases and J by 6 bases, with 4 bases of the junction left unmatched. CDR3 sequence reads: CASSIFGTGGNIQYF. CDR3 nucleotide sequence: TGTGCCAGTAGTATTTTTGGGACAGGGGGAAACATTCAGTACTTC.

This chain connects TRBV5-1 to TRBJ2-2; 8 bases map to TRBD1. The CDR3 length is 15 residues. Germline CDR1 and CDR2: SGHRS and YFSETQ. J gave up 7 bases and V 4 bases, and 9 bases lay outside the gene matches. CDR3 sequence: CASSPPAGGHGELFF. CDR3 DNA: TGCGCCAGCAGCCCGCCCGCAGGGGGCCACGGGGAGCTGTTTTTT.

The V call is TRBV14, the J call TRBJ1-1; D unclear. Germline V gene sequence: CDR1 SGHDN, CDR2 FVKESK. Trimming took off 4 bases at V and 1 base at J, with 4 bases between the two ends. This CDR3 comprises 12 residues. The CDR3 DNA sequence: TGTGCCAGCAGCCCGGGGAACACTGAAGCTTTCTTT. Translated, it gives CASSPGNTEAFF. Together with reference TRBV14 and TRBJ1-1, the CDR3 gives the full variable domain: EAGVTQFPSHSVIEKGQTVTLRCDPISGHDNLYWYRRVMGKEIKFLLHFVKESKQDESGMPNNRFLAERTGGTYSTLKVQPAELEDSGVYFCASSPGNTEAFFGQGTRLTVV.

The chain uses TRBV5-4 and TRBJ1-2; D may be TRBD1 (6 bases). The germline gives CDR1 SGHNT, CDR2 YYREEE (reference sequence). The CDR3 has 15 amino acids. V shed 0 bases and J shed 7 bases, with 16 bases lying between them. The CDR3 bases are TGTGCCAGCAGCTTGGAGACAAGGGGGGCGACTGGCTACACCTTC. Translation: CASSLETRGATGYTF.

The CDR3, as DNA: TGTGCCAGCAGTTACTCTCAGACAGATACGCAGTATTTT. Translating it yields CASSYSQTDTQYF. This rearrangement joins TRBV6-5 to TRBJ2-3; D gene uncertain. The CDR3 contains 13 residues. From germline, CDR1 is MNHEY and CDR2 SVGAGI. The V end was cut by 0 bases, the J end by 3 bases, with 4 bases between.

This chain joins TRBV4-1 and TRBJ2-1; D uncertain. Germline CDR1 is MGHRA and CDR2 is YSYEKL. Trimming left V 5 bases short and J 7 bases short, with 6 bases between. This CDR3 region has 11 residues. CDR3 protein: CASSVMNEQFF. The CDR3 coding sequence is TGCGCCAGCAGCGTTATGAATGAGCAGTTCTTC.

The chain carries TRBV5-5 and TRBJ1-2, with a weak D call TRBD1 (5 bases). The CDR3 spans 16 residues. Germline loops: CDR1 SGHKS, CDR2 YYEKEE (reference sequence). V was shortened by 0 bases and J by 4 bases, with 16 bases between the two germline ends. CDR3 amino acids: CASSLAFRVEFYGYTF. The CDR3 bases are TGTGCCAGCAGCTTGGCCTTCAGGGTAGAGTTCTATGGCTACACCTTC.

The chain links TRBV5-1 to TRBJ1-5, with D possibly matching TRBD1 (6 bases). Trimming removed 0 bases at V and 4 bases at J, with 11 bases between. CDR3 length: 15 residues. CDR1 and CDR2 (germline): SGHRS, YFSETQ. DNA of the CDR3: TGCGCCAGCAGCTTGGAGGGGGGAGGTAATCAGCCCCAGCATTTT. This translates into CASSLEGGGNQPQHF. Full variable domain (rest looked up from reference TRBV5-1 and TRBJ1-5): KAGVTQTPRYLIKTRGQQVTLSCSPISGHRSVSWYQQTPGQGLQFLFEYFSETQRNKGNFPGRFSGRQFSNSRSEMNVSTLELGDSALYLCASSLEGGGNQPQHFGDGTRLSIL.

CDR3 DNA: TGTGCCATCAGTGAGGGCATGAGACCTCCTGGAAACACCATATATTTT. Its translation: CAISEGMRPPGNTIYF. The chain uses TRBV10-3 and TRBJ1-3; D call uncertain. Trimming took off 2 bases at V and 2 bases at J, with 13 bases between the two ends. The CDR3 extends over 16 amino acids. CDR1 is ENHRY, CDR2 SYGVKD, per germline.

V and J are TRBV24-1 and TRBJ1-4; D may be TRBD1 (5 bases). V was pared by 0 bases and J by 3 bases, with 22 bases between. This CDR3 is built from 20 residues. Germline CDR1 and CDR2: KGHDR and SFDVKD. The DNA for the CDR3 is TGTGCCACCAGTGATTTGCAATATTATGGCGGGGGGGGAGCTAATGAAAAACTGTTTTTT. Translation gives CATSDLQYYGGGGANEKLFF.

V usage is TRBV25-1 and J usage is TRBJ1-1; D call uncertain. Deletions cut 2 bases from V and 4 bases from J, with 14 bases between. Looked up from germline, CDR1 is MGHDK and CDR2 is SYGVNS. The CDR3 loop spans 15 amino acids. The CDR3 spells CASSEAMGGSTEAFF. DNA of the CDR3: TGTGCCAGCAGTGAAGCTATGGGAGGGAGCACTGAAGCTTTCTTT.

CDR3 nucleotides: TGCGCCAGCAGCCATTACCTAGCAGAAGATACGCAGTATTTT. It translates to CASSHYLAEDTQYF. This chain links TRBV4-1 with TRBJ2-3; possible D gene TRBD2, 5 bases. This CDR3 has 14 residues. Trimming pared 3 bases from V and 5 bases from J, leaving 12 bases between. CDR1 is MGHRA and CDR2 is YSYEKL in the germline V gene.

The chain carries TRBV18 and TRBJ2-1; 8 nucleotides match TRBD2. V lost 10 bases to trimming and J lost 5 bases; unmatched junction nucleotides: 13. In germline, CDR1 is KGHSH, CDR2 LQKENI. CDR3 length equals 15 residues. The CDR3 DNA reads as TGTGCCACCGCCAGCCCGGGACTAGGCAACAATGAGCAGTTCTTC. It translates to CATASPGLGNNEQFF. Full variable domain (rest looked up from reference TRBV18 and TRBJ2-1): NAGVMQNPRHLVRRRGQEARLRCSPMKGHSHVYWYRQLPEEGLKFMVYLQKENIIDESGMPKERFSAEFPKEGPSILRIQQVVRGDSAAYFCATASPGLGNNEQFFGPGTRLTVL.

The CDR3 nucleotides read TGTGCCAGCAGTGAACTGCGGCAGGTTTACCGTCCTGGCGCTGGAAACACCATATATTTT. This translates into CASSELRQVYRPGAGNTIYF. This chain links TRBV6-1 with TRBJ1-3; D is unclear. V was cut by 2 bases and J by 2 bases, with 25 bases left in between. CDR1 MNHNS and CDR2 SASEGT come from the germline V gene. The CDR3 extends over 20 amino acids.

The chain carries TRBV19 and TRBJ1-1; 7 bases line up with TRBD1. The ends lost 4 bases at V and 1 base at J; junction bases unmatched: 6. From germline, CDR1 is LNHDA and CDR2 SQIVND (reference sequence). The CDR3 has 15 residues. The CDR3 sequence: CASSRDRVRNTEAFF. DNA of the CDR3: TGTGCCAGTAGTAGAGACAGGGTCCGGAACACTGAAGCTTTCTTT. The full variable domain, its missing parts supplied by reference TRBV19 and TRBJ1-1, is DGGITQSPKYLFRKEGQNVTLSCEQNLNHDAMYWYRQDPGQGLRLIYYSQIVNDFQKGDIAEGYSVSREKKESFPLTVTSAQKNPTAFYLCASSRDRVRNTEAFFGQGTRLTVV.

This clone was picked up one time. The gene calls are TRBV3-1 (or the pseudogene TRBV3-2) and TRBJ2-3; D unclear. CDR3 size: 13 residues. In germline, CDR1 is LGHDT, CDR2 YNNKEL (reference sequence). The V end lost 3 bases, the J end lost 1 base, and 5 bases lay between the germline ends. CDR3 nucleotide sequence: TGTGCCAGCAGCCAGATGGGCACAGATACGCAGTATTTT. Protein product: CASSQMGTDTQYF.

This chain links TRBV19 with TRBJ2-1, with D possibly matching TRBD2 (6 bases). This CDR3 comprises 15 residues. CDR1 is LNHDA, CDR2 SQIVND, per germline (reference sequence). Deletions cut 3 bases from V and 2 bases from J, with 11 bases between. The CDR3 loop reads CASSIGGPTYNEQFF. DNA for the CDR3: TGTGCCAGTAGTATCGGGGGACCAACCTACAATGAGCAGTTCTTC.

V usage is TRBV9 and J usage is TRBJ2-1; 8 bases agree with TRBD2. The CDR3 has 14 residues. From germline, CDR1 is SGDLS and CDR2 YYNGEE. Trimming at V came to 3 bases and at J to 6 bases, leaving 5 bases not matched to a gene. CDR3 DNA: TGTGCCAGCAGCGCAGGCGGGGGGCCCAATGAGCAGTTCTTC. Amino acid sequence: CASSAGGGPNEQFF.